This paragraph covers one T cell receptor (beta chain) sequence. What it binds is unknown. Researchers set a sequencing depth target of 1 in 200,000 to 1 in 1 million T cells. The repertoire was sequenced with immunoSEQ multiplex PCR; TCRdb's copy has only in-frame clones and lacks some. The sample gives 130,000 or so clones, approximately 80% of which show up once; under 35% is in the top ten. The data stem from a study of cytotoxic CD8 clonotypes in ibrutinib-treated CLL. Study findings and constraints: Pretreatment clonality was elevated relative to age-matched healthy donors and paralleled circulating CD8+ T-cell counts. In sustained-remission versus progressing patients, sampling times differed.

Germline V gene lookup returns CDR1 LNHDA and CDR2 SQIVND (reference sequence). The V end lost 6 bases, the J end lost 5 bases, and 12 bases lay between the germline ends. This CDR3 is 13 amino acids long. This clonotype was sampled from a human donor with chronic lymphocytic leukemia. The chain links TRBV19 to TRBJ2-3, with D possibly matching TRBD1 (6 bases). The material sequenced was PBMCs, taken after 12 months of ibrutinib treatment. CDR3 in DNA: TGTGCCAGTAGGGGGGCTCCAGGAGATACGCAGTATTTT. Encoded protein: CASRGAPGDTQYF.